This T cell receptor (beta chain) was sequenced during a study of shared clonotypes between healthy human individuals (dated by TCRdb to the early 2020s). As for the study more broadly: The cohort comprised two women and a few men aged 18 to 49 years. Between about 0.85 and 10 billion PBMCs per donor were obtained by leukapheresis. For each donor, CD4 naive and CD4 memory were each run on three plates, CD8 naive on two plates, and CD8 memory on one plate. The study deeply sequenced blood TCR repertoires of about five healthy adults to estimate repertoire size and the extent of clonotype sharing between individuals. Libraries were prepared and TCR repertoires were sequenced by different laboratories using diverse techniques, in order to increase sequencing depth and limit assay-specific biases. Study-wide findings and limitations: Naive subsets generally had larger estimated clonotype richness than memory subsets. Sampling was restricted to blood, and TCR repertoires in tissue are likely to differ from TCR repertoires in blood. Incomplete sequencing was indicated by rarefaction of sorted-subset datasets, despite the large sequencing depth. Across four donors, around 5% of naive CD4, roughly 3.8% of naive CD8, under 2.5% of memory CD4, and about 0.44% of memory CD8 clonotypes were shared. Pairwise subsampling led to the expectation that sequencing depth would affect the degree of clonotype sharing among donors. Compared with non-shared clonotypes, the clonotypes found in all four sorted-subset donors had higher generation probabilities. The genetic and exposure-history diversity represented was limited by the small number of donors.

Using the deep immunoSEQ assay, TCR CDR3 regions were amplified from genomic DNA by multiplex PCR. For each cell subset, the extracted genomic DNA was distributed evenly across all wells of several immunoSEQ 96-well plates, and each plate served as one replicate. For sorted subsets, each replicate PCR was loaded with about 200 ng genomic DNA, equivalent to 30,000 or so T cell genomes. Purified libraries were quantified with a Qubit 3.0 fluorometer, sized on a Bioanalyzer 2100, and re-quantified with the KAPA Library Quantification kit. Each immunoSEQ 96-well plate was sequenced on its own single-read 150-cycle Illumina NextSeq 550 flow cell. Per the original workflow: Because only junctional sequences without quality scores were contained in the immunoSEQ output, filtering matching that applied to full-length reads could not be performed. Sequences were annotated with PyIR, a Python wrapper for IgBLAST v1.9, and V/J genes and CDR3 were assigned using IMGT germline references. Any read was removed if the V/J assignment was weak (E-value above 1e-6), the CDR3 was missing, or the read contained stop codons, out-of-frame junctions, or ambiguous translated residues. V3J clonotypes were defined as sequences sharing an identical inferred V gene, J gene, and CDR3 amino acid sequence. Percentage overlap between repertoires was calculated by dividing the number of shared unique clonotypes by the size of the smaller repertoire. RTK rarefaction, the Chao1 estimator, and Recon v2.1 estimates of unobserved clonotypes were used to assess repertoire richness. OLGA was used to compute generation probabilities for all TCRbeta clonotypes that the gDNA method yielded from a few donors. TCRdb re-hosts the immuneACCESS table, in-frame sequences only. Its copies lack some clones; in the studies checked, an unresolved V gene accounts for under half of them, and the cause for the rest is not known. The DNA was the basis for D and trimming; V, J and clone size are from that table. The sample yields some 2,100,000 clones; under 97% were counted once. Roughly 0.13% of the sample rests with the top ten.

The trim is 8 bases for V and 4 bases for J, with a gap of 15 bases between the germline ends. The germline V gene yields MNHEY for CDR1 and SVGAGI for CDR2. Counted from cysteine to phenylalanine, this CDR3 has 13 amino acids. Kept here is only the CDR3 DNA, which spans 39 bases and is read in frame from base 1. Concerning this clone: Its specific antigen is unknown. Per-base quality was not reported, and no clone a single base away is much larger than it.

The donors were healthy, HIV-negative adults who had no recently reported acute infections or vaccinations. Every donor was a Caucasian adult living in Nashville, Tennessee, USA. Magnetic negative selection was used to enrich CD4+ T cells, after which naive cells were positively selected on CD45RA and the negative fraction became the memory subset. After blood collection by leukapheresis, PBMCs were isolated using Ficoll-Histopaque density gradient centrifugation and then cryopreserved in the vapor phase of liquid nitrogen. Analytical flow cytometry was used to check the purity and quantity of every magnetically sorted T cell population. From each sorted fraction, genomic DNA was isolated and quantified by UV absorbance on a Nanodrop 2000c.

This sequence uses TRBV6-5 and TRBJ2-7, with a tentative D gene TRBD1 over 6 matching bases. Material for sequencing was naive CD4+ T cells sorted from blood. Read against the paper, the sample's cell subset or site label means: CD45RA+ positively selected. The sequence derives from a young man in good health. The CDR3 protein sequence reads: CASRGRGKYEQYF. At the DNA level, the sequence is TGTGCCAGCCGGGGCAGGGGAAAGTACGAGCAGTACTTC.